The T cell receptor beta chain under discussion was sequenced for a study of regulatory T cells in long-lasting Graves disease. Study findings and constraints: Relative to new patients (under 1,000), persistent patients exhibited greater sharing of public clonotypes (around 3,000). What was studied was peripheral blood only, and not thyroid tissue.

According to the study, TCR beta libraries were built with iRepertoire HTBI primers and CDR3-region Arm-PCR. In the authors' workflow: Taken together, the samples had fewer than 65 TRBV and approximately 15 TRBJ segments identified. TCRdb called the multiplex PCR reads again in MiXCR, with one record for every CDR3 protein. The authors' filters were not applied to this entry. The sample consists of approximately 400,000 distinct CDR3 sequences, roughly a sixth of them appearing once. This CDR3 spans 13 amino acids. CDR1 is MNHEY and CDR2 is SVGEGT in the germline V gene. Trimming left V 6 bases short and J 3 bases short, with 12 bases between. Indicated time point: newly diagnosed GD, antithyroid drugs for less than 3 months. PBMC-extracted RNA yielded the TCR library. This clonotype was found a few times. Its target is unknown.

The chain couples TRBV6-2 or TRBV6-3 to TRBJ2-7; TRBD1 might be the D (5 bases). The sample consisted of peripheral blood mononuclear cells (PBMCs), taken at new diagnosis, from a patient treated with antithyroid drugs. The receptor's source is a female donor with Graves disease. CDR3 region: CASSPGHDYEQYF. The DNA for the CDR3 is TGTGCCAGCAGCCCAGGACACGACTACGAGCAGTACTTC.